Shown below are 27 T cell receptor beta chains from a single sample sequenced in a study of blood T cells in healthy people across ages. For the second PCR, which ran for about 6 to 12 cycles, a sample-barcoded 5' primer and a J-beta primer mix were used. From the 5' RACE reads, TCRdb called clonotypes with MiXCR, one entry per CDR3 protein. The repertoire has approximately 1.5 million distinct CDR3 sequences, roughly 30% of them found once; the top ten carry about 10%. Sequences were obtained from blood. The receptors derive from a young woman in good health.

The table lists this clonotype with many counts. The chain links TRBV6-2 or TRBV6-3 to TRBJ2-7; D is possibly TRBD2 (6 bases). Germline CDR1 and CDR2: MNHEY and SVGEGT. This CDR3 is 15 amino acids long. V was cut by 9 bases and J by 0 bases, with 18 bases left in between. The DNA of the CDR3 is TGTGCCAGTTCACCACGCGGGGAGAGCTCCTACGAGCAGTACTTC. It specifies CASSPRGESSYEQYF.

V and J are TRBV5-1 and TRBJ2-3; 12 positions agree with TRBD2. CDR1 is SGHRS, CDR2 YFSETQ, per germline. V shed 3 bases, J shed 2 bases, and the junction held 4 bases outside the gene matches. The CDR3 extends over 16 amino acids. The CDR3 bases are TGCGCCAGCAGCTCACTAGCGGGAGGAGCCACAGATACGCAGTATTTT. It is translated as CASSSLAGGATDTQYF. Complete variable domain (other parts from reference TRBV5-1 and TRBJ2-3): KAGVTQTPRYLIKTRGQQVTLSCSPISGHRSVSWYQQTPGQGLQFLFEYFSETQRNKGNFPGRFSGRQFSNSRSEMNVSTLELGDSALYLCASSSLAGGATDTQYFGPGTRLTVL.

This clonotype appeared a few times. This chain connects TRBV7-6 to TRBJ2-4; TRBD1 matches at 7 bases. J lost 2 bases, V lost 8 bases, and 12 bases had no gene match. The CDR3 loop spans 16 amino acids. CDR1 and CDR2 from the germline V gene are SGHVS and FNYEAQ. The CDR3 reads CASCPYEGGSKNIQYF. Here the CDR3 DNA reads TGTGCCAGCTGCCCCTATGAAGGGGGCTCCAAAAACATTCAGTACTTC.

This clonotype was observed a handful of times. V gene TRBV27 combines with J gene TRBJ2-3; D gene ambiguous. The CDR3 contains 12 residues. CDR1 is MNHEY, CDR2 SMNVEV, per germline (reference sequence). The V and J ends lost 6 bases and 2 bases respectively, with 6 bases between them. CDR3 bases: TGTGCCAGCAGGGGCACCACAGATACGCAGTATTTT. It codes for CASRGTTDTQYF.

V and J are TRBV12-5 and TRBJ2-5, with D perhaps TRBD2 (5 bases). Trimming removed 1 base at V and 1 base at J, with 13 bases between. This CDR3 has 16 residues. CDR1 is LGHNT, CDR2 FRNRAP, per germline. CDR3 nucleotides: TGTGCTAGTGGTTTGGACAATTGCGGGCCCCAAGAGACCCAGTACTTC. This encodes CASGLDNCGPQETQYF.

This clonotype was counted only a few times. V is TRBV20-1 and J is TRBJ2-7; D tentatively reads TRBD1 or TRBD2 (5 bases each). Germline V gene data show CDR1 as DFQATT and CDR2 as SNEGSKA (reference sequence). V was clipped by 0 bases and J by 3 bases, with 21 bases between them. The CDR3 covers 17 residues. The DNA of the CDR3 is TGCAGTGCTAGAGATTTGGGGCCAGGGACCTCTATCTACGAGCAGTACTTC. It translates to CSARDLGPGTSIYEQYF.

Of note for this clonotype: A much larger clone differs from this one at a single base, so this may be a read error. This chain uses TRBV20-1 with TRBJ2-3; 7 bases align to TRBD1. Germline CDR1 and CDR2: DFQATT and SNEGSKA (reference sequence). The CDR3 loop spans 13 amino acids. CDR3 region: CSVQDRFTGTQYF. In DNA form, the CDR3 reads TGCAGTGTTCAGGACAGGTTCACAGGTACGCAGTATTTT.

The chain uses TRBV4-1 and TRBJ1-2; D call uncertain. The CDR3 is 15 residues long. Trimming stripped 2 bases from V and 5 bases from J, with 15 bases between. From germline, CDR1 is MGHRA and CDR2 YSYEKL. The chain's CDR3 is CASSQLWTEAYGYTF. CDR3 in DNA: TGCGCCAGCAGCCAATTATGGACGGAGGCTTATGGCTACACCTTC.

This clonotype came up once. The V and J genes are TRBV20-1 and TRBJ1-1, with D possibly being TRBD1 (6 bases). The CDR3 is 14 amino acids. The V end was cut by 6 bases, the J end by 5 bases, with 19 bases between. CDR1 DFQATT and CDR2 SNEGSKA come from the germline V gene (reference sequence). CDR3 residues: CSAGRQQGRTEAFF. The CDR3 region has the DNA TGCAGTGCCGGGAGGCAACAGGGAAGAACTGAAGCTTTCTTT.

The V call is TRBV10-2, the J call TRBJ2-5; 8 nucleotides agree with TRBD2. Per germline, CDR1 WSHSY and CDR2 SAAADI. V dropped 3 bases and J dropped 1; count of bases not matched to a gene: 16. The CDR3 contains 19 residues. The CDR3 nucleotides read TGCGCCAGCAGTGACTCTGGAGTAGCGGGGCTCAGATCCCAAGAGACCCAGTACTTC. Its translation is CASSDSGVAGLRSQETQYF.

This sequence joins TRBV2 and TRBJ2-5; D not resolved. Germline CDR1 and CDR2: SNHLY and FYNNEI. The CDR3 length is 12 residues. Deletions cut 11 bases from V and 0 bases from J, with 10 bases between. This CDR3 reads CAARSDQETQYF. The CDR3, as DNA: TGTGCCGCCAGGTCGGACCAAGAGACCCAGTACTTC. The full variable domain, its missing parts supplied by reference TRBV2 and TRBJ2-5, is EPEVTQTPSHQVTQMGQEVILRCVPISNHLYFYWYRQILGQKVEFLVSFYNNEISEKSEIFDDQFSVERPDGSNFTLKIRSTKLEDSAMYFCAARSDQETQYFGPGTRLLVL.

This clonotype has a handful of counts. CDR3 DNA sequence: TGCAGTGCTAGGCCTGGGACAGGTGGGAATCAGCCCCAGCATTTT. Amino acid sequence: CSARPGTGGNQPQHF. J is TRBJ1-5 and V is TRBV20-1; 8 bases match TRBD1. In germline, CDR1 is DFQATT, CDR2 SNEGSKA (reference sequence). With V trimmed by 3 bases and J by 4 bases, 8 bases remained unmatched. This CDR3 comprises 15 residues.

This clonotype has more than one count but fewer than ten. The junction departs from the called germline gene at one end, perhaps through a read error. J is TRBJ2-3 and V is TRBV29-1; the D gene is possibly TRBD1 (5 bases). The germline CDR1 and CDR2 sequences are SQVTM and ANQGSEA. The CDR3 is 12 amino acids. The CDR3 DNA reads TGCAGCGGTTTAACGGACACAGATATGCAGTATTTT. It translates to CSGLTDTDMQYF.

There are a few counts of this clonotype. The chain recombines TRBV28 with TRBJ2-3; D is unresolved. The CDR3 extends over 14 amino acids. CDR1 and CDR2 from the germline V gene are MDHEN and SYDVKM. V was cut by 4 bases and J by 4 bases, with 12 bases left in between. The CDR3 loop is CASSSQLPADTQYF. CDR3 coding DNA: TGTGCCAGCAGTTCCCAGCTTCCGGCAGATACGCAGTATTTT.

This clonotype was seen at least ten times. The CDR3 protein is CSPWWVAGVGDTQYF. The CDR3 coding sequence is TGCAGCCCCTGGTGGGTAGCGGGAGTGGGAGATACGCAGTATTTT. The chain links TRBV29-1 to TRBJ2-3; 9 bases are shared with TRBD2. This CDR3 is built from 15 residues. In germline, CDR1 is SQVTM, CDR2 ANQGSEA. The junction had 14 bases not matched to a gene; V was cut back by 8 bases and J by 5 bases.

This clonotype was counted at least ten times. The chain couples TRBV4-1 to TRBJ2-7; maybe TRBD1 (5 bases). The CDR3 is 16 amino acids. Deletions cut 0 bases from V and 4 bases from J, with 16 bases between. The germline gives CDR1 MGHRA, CDR2 YSYEKL. CDR3: CASSQDTGVKSYEQYF. The CDR3 DNA is TGCGCCAGCAGCCAAGATACAGGTGTAAAGTCATACGAGCAGTACTTC.

V is TRBV2 and J is TRBJ2-7, with D possibly TRBD1 on 6 matching bases. Between the trimmed V and J ends, which lost 7 bases and 5 bases, there was a span of 12 bases. Germline CDR1 and CDR2: SNHLY and FYNNEI. This CDR3 is built from 12 residues. The chain's CDR3 is CASTINRDEQYF. The CDR3, as DNA: TGTGCCAGCACTATCAACAGGGACGAGCAGTACTTC.

The chain combines TRBV13 with TRBJ2-3, with 11 bases lining up with TRBD2. The germline V gene encodes CDR1 PRHDT and CDR2 FYEKMQ (reference sequence). This CDR3 is built from 19 residues. Trimming cost V 0 bases and J 2 bases; bases outside gene matches: 10. DNA of the CDR3: TGTGCCAGCAGCTTAGGCCTCCGGTCTAGCGGGAGGAACACAGATACGCAGTATTTT. It translates to CASSLGLRSSGRNTDTQYF.

The genes are TRBV2 and TRBJ2-2; D not resolved. This CDR3 is built from 18 residues. Germline CDR1 reads SNHLY; CDR2 reads FYNNEI. The V end lost 3 bases, the J end lost 6 bases, and 23 bases lay between the germline ends. The CDR3 reads CASSDRMEWELGPGELFF. The CDR3, as DNA: TGTGCCAGCAGTGATCGTATGGAGTGGGAACTTGGACCCGGGGAGCTGTTTTTT.

This clonotype has only a few counts. V gene TRBV7-9 combines with J gene TRBJ2-3, with D possibly being TRBD2 (5 bases). The germline V gene encodes CDR1 SEHNR and CDR2 FQNEAQ (reference sequence). The CDR3 totals 12 residues. Trimming shortened V by 7 bases and J by 12 bases, and 17 bases separated the two germline ends. The CDR3 is CASTGSALKQYF. In DNA, the CDR3 is TGTGCCAGCACCGGTAGCGCCCTCAAACAGTATTTT. The whole variable domain, remainder taken from reference TRBV7-9 and TRBJ2-3, is DTGVSQNPRHKITKRGQNVTFRCDPISEHNRLYWYRQTLGQGPEFLTYFQNEAQLEKSRLLSDRFSAERPKGSFSTLEIQRTEQGDSAMYLCASTGSALKQYFGPGTRLTVL.

The rearrangement links TRBV7-6 to TRBJ1-2, with TRBD1 matching 7 bases. Per the germline V gene, CDR1 is SGHVS and CDR2 is FNYEAQ. Unmatched junction bases numbered 3, after V lost 1 base and J lost 1 base. The CDR3 extends over 15 amino acids. CDR3 loop: CASSLDGTVNYGYTF. The CDR3 bases are TGTGCCAGCAGCTTAGACGGGACAGTTAACTATGGCTACACCTTC.

The sample holds many counts of this clonotype. The rearrangement links TRBV7-9 to TRBJ2-1; D not certain. Germline assignment: CDR1 SEHNR and CDR2 FQNEAQ (reference sequence). The CDR3 runs 11 residues. V was shortened by 5 bases and J by 6 bases, with 5 bases between the two germline ends. CDR3 coding DNA: TGTGCCAGCAGCCTACTCAATGAGCAGTTCTTC. As protein: CASSLLNEQFF.

The chain employs TRBV29-1 and TRBJ2-3; D might be TRBD2 (6 bases). Trimming shortened V by 4 bases and J by 5 bases, and 16 bases separated the two germline ends. This CDR3 spans 14 amino acids. Germline V gene lookup returns CDR1 SQVTM and CDR2 ANQGSEA. CDR3 nucleotides: TGCAGCGTTGGCGGGGTCGTTGTGGGAGATACGCAGTATTTT. Protein product: CSVGGVVVGDTQYF.

This clonotype was picked up a small number of times. J is TRBJ2-1 and V is TRBV7-8; the match to TRBD2 covers 7 bases. CDR1 is SGHVS and CDR2 is FQNEAQ in the germline V gene. V lost 5 bases to trimming and J lost 7 bases; unmatched junction nucleotides: 20. The CDR3 sequence is 18 residues long. DNA of the CDR3: TGTGCCAGCAGCCCGGCTTTGGTCGGGGGGAGTATATCAAATGAGCAGTTCTTC. Protein: CASSPALVGGSISNEQFF.

This clonotype came up a few times. The J gene is TRBJ1-1, the V gene TRBV6-6; 7 bases map to TRBD1. From germline, CDR1 is MNHNY and CDR2 SVGAGI (reference sequence). V dropped 4 bases and J dropped 7; count of bases not matched to a gene: 12. The CDR3 totals 15 residues. This chain's CDR3 is CASSSLNRGGGEAFF. The CDR3 DNA follows: TGTGCCAGCAGTTCCCTGAACAGGGGTGGGGGTGAAGCTTTCTTT.

J is TRBJ1-2 and V is TRBV6-6, with no clear D. Germline V lookup: CDR1 MNHNY, CDR2 SVGAGI (reference sequence). The V gene lost 6 bases and the J gene lost 0 bases, with 11 bases spanning the gap. The CDR3 sequence is 14 residues long. The CDR3 sequence is CASRIGGTNYGYTF. Here the CDR3 DNA reads TGTGCCAGCAGGATCGGCGGGACTAACTATGGCTACACCTTC.

There are many counts of this clonotype. The chain recombines TRBV4-1 with TRBJ2-3; weak D call: TRBD1 (6 bases). CDR3 length equals 13 residues. Germline V CDR1 and CDR2: MGHRA, YSYEKL. V was shortened by 3 bases and J by 9 bases, with 13 bases between the two germline ends. The CDR3 protein is CASSHPGAVTQYF. The CDR3, as DNA: TGCGCCAGCAGCCACCCAGGGGCAGTCACGCAGTATTTT.